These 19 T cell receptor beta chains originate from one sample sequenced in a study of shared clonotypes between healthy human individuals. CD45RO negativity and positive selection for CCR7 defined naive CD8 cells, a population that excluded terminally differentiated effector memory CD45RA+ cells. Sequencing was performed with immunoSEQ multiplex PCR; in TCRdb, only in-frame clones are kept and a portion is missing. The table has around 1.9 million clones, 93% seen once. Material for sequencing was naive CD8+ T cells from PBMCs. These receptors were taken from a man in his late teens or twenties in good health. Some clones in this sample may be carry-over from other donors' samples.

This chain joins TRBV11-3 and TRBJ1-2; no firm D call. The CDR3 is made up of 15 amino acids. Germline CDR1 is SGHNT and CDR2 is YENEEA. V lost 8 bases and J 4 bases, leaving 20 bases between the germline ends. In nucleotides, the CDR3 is TGTGCCAGCCACGACTGGCGGCCTCCGGGCTATGGCTACACCTTC. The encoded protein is CASHDWRPPGYGYTF.

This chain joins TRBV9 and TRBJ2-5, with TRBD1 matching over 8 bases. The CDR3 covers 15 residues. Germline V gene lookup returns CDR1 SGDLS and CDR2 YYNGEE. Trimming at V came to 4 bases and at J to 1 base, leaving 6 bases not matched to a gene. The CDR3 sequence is CASSTRTGSQETQYF. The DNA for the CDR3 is TGTGCCAGCAGCACCCGGACAGGGAGCCAAGAGACCCAGTACTTC.

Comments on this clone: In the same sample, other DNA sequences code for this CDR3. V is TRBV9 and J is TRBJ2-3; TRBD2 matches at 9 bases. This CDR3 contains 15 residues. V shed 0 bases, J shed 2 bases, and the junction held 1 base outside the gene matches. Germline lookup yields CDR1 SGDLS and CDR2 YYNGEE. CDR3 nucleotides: TGTGCCAGCAGCGTAGGACTAGCGGACACAGATACGCAGTATTTT. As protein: CASSVGLADTDTQYF.

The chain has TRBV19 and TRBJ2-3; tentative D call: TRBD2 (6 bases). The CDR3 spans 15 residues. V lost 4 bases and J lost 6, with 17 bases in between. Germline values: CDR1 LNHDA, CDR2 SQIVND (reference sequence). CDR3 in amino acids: CASSKVLLAGDTQYF. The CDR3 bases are TGTGCCAGTAGTAAAGTGTTACTAGCAGGTGATACGCAGTATTTT.

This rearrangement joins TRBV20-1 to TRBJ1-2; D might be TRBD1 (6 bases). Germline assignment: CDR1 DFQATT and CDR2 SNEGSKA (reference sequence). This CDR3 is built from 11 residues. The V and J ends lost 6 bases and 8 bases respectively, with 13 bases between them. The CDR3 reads CSAPGVRGYTF. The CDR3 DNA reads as TGCAGTGCGCCAGGGGTTCGCGGCTACACCTTC.

CDR3 sequence reads: CASSPRQGNSYEQYF. DNA for the CDR3: TGTGCCAGCTCACCACGCCAAGGCAACTCCTACGAGCAGTACTTC. This rearrangement joins TRBV18 to TRBJ2-7; D unclear. Germline V CDR1 and CDR2: KGHSH, LQKENI. Trimming took 1 base from V and 0 from J, leaving 10 bases between them. This CDR3 spans 15 amino acids. Full variable domain (rest looked up from reference TRBV18 and TRBJ2-7): NAGVMQNPRHLVRRRGQEARLRCSPMKGHSHVYWYRQLPEEGLKFMVYLQKENIIDESGMPKERFSAEFPKEGPSILRIQQVVRGDSAAYFCASSPRQGNSYEQYFGPGTRLTVT.

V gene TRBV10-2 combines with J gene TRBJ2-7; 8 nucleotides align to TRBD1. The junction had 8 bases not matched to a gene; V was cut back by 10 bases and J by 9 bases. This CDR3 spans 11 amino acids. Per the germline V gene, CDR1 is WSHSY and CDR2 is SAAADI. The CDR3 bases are TGCGCCACGGCTACAGGGGGTGGGCAGTACTTC. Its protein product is CATATGGGQYF.

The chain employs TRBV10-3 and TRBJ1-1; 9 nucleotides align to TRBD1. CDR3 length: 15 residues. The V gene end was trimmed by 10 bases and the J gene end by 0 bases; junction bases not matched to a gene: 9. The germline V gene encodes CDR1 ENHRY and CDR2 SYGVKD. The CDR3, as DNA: TGTGCCACCCGCGTGACAGGGGGGATGAACACTGAAGCTTTCTTT. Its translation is CATRVTGGMNTEAFF.

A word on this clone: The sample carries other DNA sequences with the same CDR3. CDR3 loop: CASSLRGLAYEQYF. CDR3 coding DNA: TGTGCCAGCAGCCTTAGAGGACTGGCCTACGAGCAGTACTTC. The V call is TRBV28, the J call TRBJ2-7, with D perhaps TRBD2 (5 bases). CDR1 and CDR2 from the germline V gene are MDHEN and SYDVKM. V shed 6 bases and J shed 2 bases, with 14 bases lying between them. The CDR3 is made up of 14 amino acids.

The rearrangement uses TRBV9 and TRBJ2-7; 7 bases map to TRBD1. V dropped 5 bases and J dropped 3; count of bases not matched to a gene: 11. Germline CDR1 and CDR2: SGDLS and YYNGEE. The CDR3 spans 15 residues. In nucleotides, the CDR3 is TGTGCCAGCAGTATTGATGGGGACAGAGACTACGAGCAGTACTTC. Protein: CASSIDGDRDYEQYF.

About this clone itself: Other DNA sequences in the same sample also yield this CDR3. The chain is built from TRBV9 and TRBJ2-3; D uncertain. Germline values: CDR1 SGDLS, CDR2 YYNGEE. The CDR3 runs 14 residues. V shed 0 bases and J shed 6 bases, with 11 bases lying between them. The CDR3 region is CASSVGLTTDTQYF. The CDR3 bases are TGTGCCAGCAGCGTAGGTCTCACCACTGATACGCAGTATTTT. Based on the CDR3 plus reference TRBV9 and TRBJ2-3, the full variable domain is DSGVTQTPKHLITATGQRVTLRCSPRSGDLSVYWYQQSLDQGLQFLIQYYNGEERAKGNILERFSAQQFPDLHSELNLSSLELGDSALYFCASSVGLTTDTQYFGPGTRLTVL.

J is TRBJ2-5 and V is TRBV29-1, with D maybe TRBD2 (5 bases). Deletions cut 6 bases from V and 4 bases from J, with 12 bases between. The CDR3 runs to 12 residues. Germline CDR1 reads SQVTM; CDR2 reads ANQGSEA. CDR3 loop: CSVPAAAETQYF. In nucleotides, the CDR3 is TGCAGCGTGCCAGCAGCGGCAGAGACCCAGTACTTC.

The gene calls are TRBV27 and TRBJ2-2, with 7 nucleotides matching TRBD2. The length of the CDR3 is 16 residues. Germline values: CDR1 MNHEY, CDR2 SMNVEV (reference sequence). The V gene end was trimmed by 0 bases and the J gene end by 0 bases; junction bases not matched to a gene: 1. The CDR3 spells CASSLSLAANTGELFF. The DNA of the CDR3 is TGTGCCAGCAGTTTATCGCTAGCGGCGAACACCGGGGAGCTGTTTTTT.

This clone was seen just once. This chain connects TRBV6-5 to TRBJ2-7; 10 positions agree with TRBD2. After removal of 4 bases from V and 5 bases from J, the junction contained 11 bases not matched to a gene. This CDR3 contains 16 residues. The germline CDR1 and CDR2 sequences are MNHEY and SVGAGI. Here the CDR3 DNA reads TGTGCCAGCAGTTTCCCTACAGCGGGAGGGCACCACGAGCAGTACTTC. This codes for CASSFPTAGGHHEQYF.

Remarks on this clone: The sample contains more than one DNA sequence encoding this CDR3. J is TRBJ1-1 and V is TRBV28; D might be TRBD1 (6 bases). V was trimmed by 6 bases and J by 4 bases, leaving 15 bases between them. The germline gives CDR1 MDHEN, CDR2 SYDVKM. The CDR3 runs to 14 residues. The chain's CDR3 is CASSFRGPGTEAFF. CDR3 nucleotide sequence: TGTGCCAGCAGCTTCCGGGGGCCGGGCACTGAAGCTTTCTTT.

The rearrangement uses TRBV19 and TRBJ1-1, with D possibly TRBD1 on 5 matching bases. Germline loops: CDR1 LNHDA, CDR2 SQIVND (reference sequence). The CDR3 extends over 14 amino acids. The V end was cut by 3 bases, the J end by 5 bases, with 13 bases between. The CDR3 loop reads CASSIPKWGTEAFF. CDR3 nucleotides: TGTGCCAGTAGTATCCCAAAATGGGGGACTGAAGCTTTCTTT.

The chain's CDR3 is CASSFYEQYF. The CDR3 DNA sequence: TGTGCCAGCAGCTTCTACGAGCAGTACTTC. This rearrangement joins TRBV11-2 to TRBJ2-5; D remains unclear. The closer fit of TRBJ2-7 to the DNA end suggests the J call may be wrong. Germline V gene data show CDR1 as SGHAT and CDR2 as FQNNGV. This CDR3 spans 10 amino acids.

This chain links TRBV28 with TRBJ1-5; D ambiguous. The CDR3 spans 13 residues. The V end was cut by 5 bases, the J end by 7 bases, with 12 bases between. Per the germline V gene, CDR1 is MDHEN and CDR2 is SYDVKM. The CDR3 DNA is TGTGCCAGCAGTCCCAACTATGGCCAGCCCCAGCATTTT. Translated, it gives CASSPNYGQPQHF.

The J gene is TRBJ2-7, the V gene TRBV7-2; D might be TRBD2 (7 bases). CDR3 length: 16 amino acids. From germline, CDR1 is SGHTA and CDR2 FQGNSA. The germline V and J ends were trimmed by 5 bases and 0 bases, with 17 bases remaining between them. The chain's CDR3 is CASSPRGGISSYEQYF. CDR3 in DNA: TGTGCCAGCAGCCCAAGGGGGGGGATTAGCTCCTACGAGCAGTACTTC.